Each of the 31 T cell receptor beta chains below was sequenced from the same sample in a study of T cell responses to AZD1222 COVID-19 vaccine. Generated by immunoSEQ multiplex PCR, the TCRdb table keeps only in-frame clones and is missing some. The sample comprises 40,000 to 55,000 clones, approximately 90% of which are singletons, and 0.95% to 1.2% rests with the top ten. The sample consisted of peripheral blood, taken 28 days after the second AZD1222 dose. These receptors were collected from an adult who received the AZD1222 COVID-19 vaccine.

This chain links TRBV5-8 with TRBJ1-1; maybe TRBD1 (5 bases). This CDR3 comprises 16 residues. V was trimmed by 0 bases and J by 0 bases, leaving 12 bases between them. Germline V gene lookup returns CDR1 SGHTS and CDR2 YDEGEE. This CDR3 reads CASSLVVGLLNTEAFF. As DNA, the CDR3 is TGTGCCAGCAGCTTGGTCGTGGGACTCCTGAACACTGAAGCTTTCTTT.

The J gene is TRBJ1-2, the V gene TRBV6-5; D possibly corresponds to TRBD1 (6 bases). The CDR3 sequence is 14 residues long. Germline CDR1 and CDR2: MNHEY and SVGAGI. Trimming took off 5 bases at V and 7 bases at J, with 17 bases between the two ends. CDR3 sequence reads: CASSITGKVGGYTF. CDR3 DNA sequence: TGTGCCAGCAGTATCACAGGGAAAGTGGGTGGCTACACCTTC.

The V call is TRBV9, the J call TRBJ1-2; D is unresolved. The CDR3 is 12 amino acids. The V gene's germline CDR1 is SGDLS and CDR2 YYNGEE. The germline V and J ends were trimmed by 7 bases and 1 base, with 8 bases remaining between them. The CDR3 nucleotides read TGTGCCAGCGGCGCTTATAACTATGGCTACACCTTC. Residues: CASGAYNYGYTF.

The chain uses TRBV19 and TRBJ1-2; TRBD1 matches 7 bases. The V and J ends lost 2 bases and 0 bases, in that order; junction bases with no gene match: 3. CDR1 and CDR2 from the germline V gene are LNHDA and SQIVND (reference sequence). This CDR3 is 15 amino acids long. The CDR3 DNA follows: TGTGCCAGTAGTATAAGAACAGGGGCTAACTATGGCTACACCTTC. Encoded protein: CASSIRTGANYGYTF. The full variable domain, completed using reference TRBV19 and TRBJ1-2, is DGGITQSPKYLFRKEGQNVTLSCEQNLNHDAMYWYRQDPGQGLRLIYYSQIVNDFQKGDIAEGYSVSREKKESFPLTVTSAQKNPTAFYLCASSIRTGANYGYTFGSGTRLTVV.

The chain employs TRBV5-6 and TRBJ1-6; no clear D. The CDR3 is 13 amino acids. Germline CDR1 reads SGHDT; CDR2 reads YYEEEE. V was cut by 1 base and J by 7 bases, with 6 bases left in between. The CDR3 nucleotides read TGTGCCAGCAGCTTGTACGGAAATTCACCCCTCCACTTT. Translating gives CASSLYGNSPLHF.

V is TRBV5-1 and J is TRBJ2-5, with 9 bases fitting TRBD2. The germline V gene has CDR1 SGHRS and CDR2 YFSETQ. The CDR3 has 14 amino acids. V lost 6 bases to trimming and J lost 5 bases; unmatched junction nucleotides: 8. CDR3 region: CASTRTSASETQYF. The CDR3 DNA sequence: TGCGCCAGCACCCGGACTAGCGCAAGTGAGACCCAGTACTTC.

The genes are TRBV19 and TRBJ2-7; 11 bases match TRBD2. Germline values: CDR1 LNHDA, CDR2 SQIVND (reference sequence). The CDR3 is 15 amino acids. J lost 5 bases, V lost 5 bases, and 8 bases had no gene match. DNA for the CDR3: TGTGCCAGTAGTCCTACTAGCGGGAGTAAGAACGAGCAGTACTTC. This codes for CASSPTSGSKNEQYF.

The rearrangement joins TRBV19 to TRBJ1-6; D is unclear. Germline loops: CDR1 LNHDA, CDR2 SQIVND (reference sequence). The CDR3 consists of 12 residues. Between the trimmed V and J ends, which lost 6 bases and 6 bases, there was a span of 6 bases. The CDR3 loop is CASRQSNSPLHF. For the CDR3, the DNA is TGTGCCAGTAGACAGTCTAATTCACCCCTCCACTTT.

The V call is TRBV7-9, the J call TRBJ2-1; 9 nucleotides match TRBD2. This CDR3 contains 16 residues. V shed 5 bases and J 4 bases; nucleotides not matched to a gene: 9. Looked up from germline, CDR1 is SEHNR and CDR2 is FQNEAQ (reference sequence). CDR3: CASSPGSSGTYNEQFF. The CDR3, as DNA: TGTGCCAGCAGCCCAGGATCTAGCGGGACTTACAATGAGCAGTTCTTC.

Written as DNA, the CDR3 is TGCGCCAGCAGCCAAGTGAGGAGGTATAATTCACCCCTCCACTTT. Translating it yields CASSQVRRYNSPLHF. The V gene is TRBV4-3, the J gene TRBJ1-6; no clear D. V lost 1 base to trimming and J lost 4 bases, with 8 bases between them. CDR1 is LGHNA, CDR2 YSLEER, per germline. There are 15 residues in the CDR3.

V usage is TRBV7-2 and J usage is TRBJ2-7; 8 bases line up with TRBD2. The CDR3 totals 16 residues. V lost 4 bases and J lost 1; bases outside the gene matches: 9. CDR1 and CDR2 (germline): SGHTA, FQGNSA. CDR3 residues: CASSSTGSGRSYEQYF. In DNA form, the CDR3 reads TGTGCCAGCAGCTCGACGGGGAGCGGGAGATCCTACGAGCAGTACTTC.

The chain is built from TRBV10-3 and TRBJ1-6; TRBD1 matches 9 bases. CDR1 is ENHRY, CDR2 SYGVKD, per germline. The CDR3 is made up of 16 amino acids. Unmatched junction bases numbered 10, after V lost 5 bases and J lost 8 bases. CDR3 sequence reads: CAISYRGPLKDSPLHF. CDR3 bases: TGTGCCATCAGTTACAGGGGGCCCCTTAAGGATTCACCCCTCCACTTT.

The V call is TRBV28, the J call TRBJ1-1; TRBD1 agrees at 8 bases. The V segment lost 3 bases and the J segment 9 bases; nucleotides outside the gene matches: 9. Per germline, CDR1 MDHEN and CDR2 SYDVKM. This CDR3 contains 14 residues. The CDR3 region is CASSLGRQGQKAFF. DNA for the CDR3: TGTGCCAGCAGTTTGGGCAGACAGGGGCAGAAAGCTTTCTTT.

This chain joins TRBV5-1 and TRBJ2-1; TRBD1 agrees at 9 bases. The CDR3 extends over 15 amino acids. The germline gives CDR1 SGHRS, CDR2 YFSETQ. V gave up 4 bases and J gave up 7 bases; unmatched junction bases: 9. The CDR3 DNA reads TGCGCCAGCAGCCCTTGGACAGGGGTTGTGAATGAGCAGTTCTTC. Protein sequence: CASSPWTGVVNEQFF.

This chain uses TRBV28 with TRBJ1-4; TRBD1 agrees at 8 bases. CDR3 length: 14 residues. Germline V gene sequence: CDR1 MDHEN, CDR2 SYDVKM. The V gene end was trimmed by 6 bases and the J gene end by 8 bases; junction bases not matched to a gene: 8. This CDR3 is CASSRGQGGEKLFF. Here the CDR3 DNA reads TGTGCCAGCAGCCGCGGACAGGGAGGAGAAAAACTGTTTTTT.

The chain recombines TRBV12-3 or TRBV12-4 with TRBJ1-1; D gene uncertain. CDR3 length: 12 residues. V was clipped by 5 bases and J by 1 base, with 5 bases between them. The CDR3 reads CASSPTNTEAFF. The CDR3 DNA sequence: TGTGCCAGCAGTCCAACGAACACTGAAGCTTTCTTT.

The gene calls are TRBV7-9 and TRBJ1-5; D remains unclear. Germline CDR1 and CDR2: SEHNR and FQNEAQ (reference sequence). Trimming took 6 bases from V and 4 from J, leaving 13 bases between them. CDR3 length: 14 amino acids. In nucleotides, the CDR3 is TGTGCCAGCAGTAGTGGAGGAATAAATCAGCCCCAGCATTTT. It yields the protein CASSSGGINQPQHF.

The rearrangement links TRBV12-3 or TRBV12-4 to TRBJ2-1; D gene uncertain. The CDR3 loop spans 11 amino acids. V was cut by 1 base and J by 9 bases, with 4 bases left in between. For the CDR3, the DNA is TGTGCCAGCAGTTTAGAAAGTGAGCAGTTCTTC. It specifies CASSLESEQFF.

The CDR3 sequence: CASSSAGTGLGYTF. CDR3 sequence (DNA): TGCGCCAGCAGCTCCGCCGGGACAGGTTTGGGCTACACCTTC. The gene calls are TRBV5-1 and TRBJ1-2; 8 bases map to TRBD1. The CDR3 sequence is 14 residues long. V dropped 3 bases and J dropped 8; count of bases not matched to a gene: 9. The germline CDR1 and CDR2 sequences are SGHRS and YFSETQ.

The rearrangement links TRBV18 to TRBJ1-5; tentative D call: TRBD1 (5 bases). V was pared by 5 bases and J by 3 bases, with 17 bases between. Germline V gene sequence: CDR1 KGHSH, CDR2 LQKENI. The length of the CDR3 is 16 residues. The CDR3 region has the DNA TGTGCCAGCTCATCCCTTCCGAGAGGGGACAATCAGCCCCAGCATTTT. Translating gives CASSSLPRGDNQPQHF.

The rearrangement uses TRBV12-3 or TRBV12-4 and TRBJ2-6; D gene unclear. This CDR3 has 13 amino acids. V lost 3 bases and J lost 3, with 3 bases in between. CDR3 sequence: CASSFVGANVLTF. In nucleotides, the CDR3 is TGTGCCAGCAGTTTCGTTGGGGCCAACGTCCTGACTTTC.

V usage is TRBV21-1 and J usage is TRBJ2-7; the D call in the table, TRBD2, was not verified against the DNA. TRBV21-1 is a listed pseudogene. The CDR3 length is 13 residues. The CDR3 nucleotides read TGTGCCGGGGAAGCGGGAGGTCGAAACGAGCGGTACTTC. This codes for CAGEAGGRNERYF.

The V call is TRBV2, the J call TRBJ2-7; unclear D gene. Germline CDR1 reads SNHLY; CDR2 reads FYNNEI. The V end was cut by 5 bases, the J end by 0 bases, with 5 bases between. This CDR3 has 12 amino acids. CDR3 protein: CASSQSSYEQYF. The CDR3 bases are TGTGCCAGCAGTCAGAGCTCCTACGAGCAGTACTTC.

V usage is TRBV10-3 and J usage is TRBJ2-3; TRBD2 aligns across 8 bases. This CDR3 has 15 residues. Germline assignment: CDR1 ENHRY and CDR2 SYGVKD. The trim removed 8 bases at V and 3 bases at J, leaving 10 bases unmatched. Here the CDR3 DNA reads TGTGCCATCGGAGGGGCGGGAGGTGATACAGATACGCAGTATTTT. It specifies CAIGGAGGDTDTQYF.

This chain connects TRBV6-2 or TRBV6-3 to TRBJ2-1; TRBD2 is a possible D gene (6 bases). The V and J ends lost 6 bases and 7 bases respectively, with 10 bases between them. Germline-derived CDR1 and CDR2 are MNHEY and SVGEGT. There are 12 residues in the CDR3. The CDR3 nucleotides are TGTGCCAGCAGCCAGGCGGGGAATGAGCAGTTCTTC. Translated: CASSQAGNEQFF.

V gene TRBV7-7 combines with J gene TRBJ2-3; TRBD2 matches at 7 bases. With V trimmed by 1 base and J by 0 bases, 7 bases remained unmatched. From germline, CDR1 is SSHAT and CDR2 FNYEAQ (reference sequence). CDR3 length: 17 amino acids. DNA for the CDR3: TGTGCCAGCAGCTTAGGTGGTCTAGCGGATAGCACAGATACGCAGTATTTT. Protein: CASSLGGLADSTDTQYF.

There are a few counts of this clone. The J gene is TRBJ1-1, the V gene TRBV6-5, with D tentatively TRBD1 (6 bases). The CDR3 runs to 13 residues. The germline gives CDR1 MNHEY, CDR2 SVGAGI. The ends were cut back, 4 bases at V and 8 bases at J, with 14 bases in the middle. The CDR3 nucleotides are TGTGCCAGCAGTTCGAAGGACAGTATAGAAGCTTTCTTT. Amino acids: CASSSKDSIEAFF.

This chain links TRBV9 with TRBJ2-7; 10 bases agree with TRBD1. The CDR3 has 14 amino acids. V shed 3 bases, J shed 5 bases, and the junction held 5 bases outside the gene matches. Germline-derived CDR1 and CDR2 are SGDLS and YYNGEE. In nucleotides, the CDR3 is TGTGCCAGCAGCGCCGAAGGGACAGGGGACGAGCAGTACTTC. Its protein is CASSAEGTGDEQYF.

The J gene is TRBJ1-6, the V gene TRBV2; tentatively, D is TRBD1 (5 bases). Germline V CDR1 and CDR2: SNHLY, FYNNEI. CDR3 length: 13 residues. Trimming pared 4 bases from V and 4 bases from J, leaving 5 bases between. The CDR3 nucleotides read TGTGCCAGCAGTGGACAGTATAATTCACCCCTCCACTTT. It translates to CASSGQYNSPLHF.

The CDR3 sequence is CASSRTVAGYTF. The DNA of the CDR3 is TGTGCCAGCAGCCGGACAGTGGCTGGCTACACCTTC. V and J are TRBV5-6 and TRBJ1-2; tentative D call: TRBD1 (6 bases). V was shortened by 4 bases and J by 7 bases, with 11 bases between the two germline ends. Germline CDR1 is SGHDT and CDR2 is YYEEEE. The CDR3 runs 12 residues.

The chain has TRBV5-4 and TRBJ2-1, with 10 bases matching TRBD2. After removal of 6 bases from V and 2 bases from J, the junction contained 8 bases not matched to a gene. The CDR3 is 16 amino acids. The germline gives CDR1 SGHNT, CDR2 YYREEE (reference sequence). In nucleotides, the CDR3 is TGTGCCAGCACCACAGAGGGACTAGCGCCCTACAATGAGCAGTTCTTC. This codes for CASTTEGLAPYNEQFF.